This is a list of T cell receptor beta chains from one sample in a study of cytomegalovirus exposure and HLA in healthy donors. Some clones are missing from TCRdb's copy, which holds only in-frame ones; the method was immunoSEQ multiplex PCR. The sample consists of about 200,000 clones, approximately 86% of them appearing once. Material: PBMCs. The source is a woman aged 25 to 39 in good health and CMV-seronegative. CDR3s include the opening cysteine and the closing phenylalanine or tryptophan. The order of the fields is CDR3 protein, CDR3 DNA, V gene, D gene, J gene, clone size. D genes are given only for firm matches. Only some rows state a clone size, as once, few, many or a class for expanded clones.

CASSLEEPAPGNTIYF | TGTGCCAGCAGCTTAGAGGAACCAGCGCCTGGAAACACCATATATTTT | TRBV7-9 | . | TRBJ1-3 | .
CASSLPGQGDEKLFF | TGCGCCAGCAGCCTCCCGGGACAGGGGGACGAAAAACTGTTTTTT | TRBV4-1 | TRBD1 | TRBJ1-4 | .
CAISEGQGEAFF | TGTGCCATCAGTGAAGGGCAGGGTGAAGCTTTCTTT | TRBV10-3 | . | TRBJ1-1 | few
CASSLSGTGVYEQYF | TGTGCCAGCAGCCTATCCGGGACAGGGGTCTACGAGCAGTACTTC | TRBV11-2 | TRBD1 | TRBJ2-7 | .
CASSQLGLERETQYF | TGCGCCAGCAGCCAATTGGGGCTTGAGAGGGAGACCCAGTACTTC | TRBV4-1 | . | TRBJ2-5 | .
CAISSGTGPMGGEKLFF | TGTGCCATCAGTTCCGGGACAGGACCTATGGGGGGTGAAAAACTGTTTTTT | TRBV10-3 | TRBD1 | TRBJ1-4 | .
CASRVTIVEQYF | TGTGCCAGCAGAGTTACTATAGTGGAGCAGTACTTC | TRBV6-6 | . | TRBJ2-7 | .
CASSESHPGTRVHEQYF | TGCGCCAGCAGTGAGTCGCATCCCGGGACTAGAGTCCACGAGCAGTACTTC | TRBV10-2 | TRBD2 | TRBJ2-7 | .
CASSPGQSNYGYTF | TGTGCCAGCAGCCCGGGACAGTCGAACTATGGCTACACCTTC | TRBV13 | TRBD1 | TRBJ1-2 | .
CASSLKTSGSDEQFF | TGCGCCAGCAGCTTGAAAACTAGCGGGAGCGATGAGCAGTTCTTC | TRBV5-1 | TRBD2 | TRBJ2-1 | .
CASSVLAGAYEQYF | TGTGCCAGCAGTGTCCTAGCGGGAGCCTACGAGCAGTACTTC | TRBV2 | TRBD2 | TRBJ2-7 | .
CASTPLTGLNYEQYF | TGTGCCAGCACCCCCCTAACCGGGTTGAATTACGAGCAGTACTTC | TRBV6-1 | . | TRBJ2-7 | .
CASSALAGTNTGELFF | TGTGCCAGCAGTGCTCTTGCGGGGACGAACACCGGGGAGCTGTTTTTT | TRBV2 | . | TRBJ2-2 | .
CASSPLTSAGDTQYF | TGTGCCAGCAGTCCCTTGACTAGCGCGGGAGATACGCAGTATTTT | TRBV6-5 | TRBD2 | TRBJ2-3 | .
CASSLSQGASGYTF | TGTGCCAGCAGCTTATCCCAGGGGGCGAGTGGCTACACCTTC | TRBV7-9 | TRBD1 | TRBJ1-2 | .
CASSSSGGPNEQFF | TGCGCCAGCAGCTCTAGCGGGGGGCCCAATGAGCAGTTCTTC | TRBV10-1 | TRBD2 | TRBJ2-1 | .
CASDDRNTGELFF | TGTGCCAGCGACGACAGGAACACCGGGGAGCTGTTTTTT | TRBV19 | . | TRBJ2-2 | .
CASSVVGFTDTQYF | TGTGCCAGCAGCGTAGTTGGCTTCACAGATACGCAGTATTTT | TRBV9 | . | TRBJ2-3 | .
CASSPGRGVEQFF | TGCGCCAGCAGTCCGGGACGGGGGGTTGAGCAGTTCTTC | TRBV10-1 | TRBD2 | TRBJ2-1 | .
CASSVGPRGPWEQYF | TGTGCCAGCAGCGTAGGCCCCCGAGGCCCTTGGGAGCAGTACTTC | TRBV9 | . | TRBJ2-7 | .
CATSRGGLVYEQFF | TGTGCCACCAGCAGAGGTGGACTAGTCTATGAGCAGTTCTTC | TRBV15 | TRBD2 | TRBJ2-1 | .
CASSSQSGTRYNEQFF | TGTGCCAGCAGTTCACAATCCGGGACTAGATACAATGAGCAGTTCTTC | TRBV27 | TRBD2 | TRBJ2-1 | .
CASSGVRWTKPNQPQHF | TGTGCCAGTAGTGGTGTCCGATGGACTAAGCCTAATCAGCCCCAGCATTTT | TRBV19 | . | TRBJ1-5 | .
CASSPQGWGTEAFF | TGCGCCAGCAGCCCTCAGGGGTGGGGCACTGAAGCTTTCTTT | TRBV5-1 | . | TRBJ1-1 | .
CASRRQAGSGANVLTF | TGTGCCAGCAGGCGACAGGCCGGCTCTGGGGCCAACGTCCTGACTTTC | TRBV28 | . | TRBJ2-6 | .
CASRREQGDEQYF | TGTGCCAGCAGGAGGGAACAGGGAGACGAGCAGTACTTC | TRBV6-1 | . | TRBJ2-7 | .
CASSLAGISTGELFF | TGCGCCAGCAGCTTGGCAGGGATATCCACCGGGGAGCTGTTTTTT | TRBV5-1 | . | TRBJ2-2 | .
CASQEGEGTYEQYF | TGTGCCAGCCAGGAGGGGGAGGGGACCTACGAGCAGTACTTC | TRBV2 | . | TRBJ2-7 | .
CASSQLGLVLQETQYF | TGCGCCAGCAGCCAACTAGGACTCGTCCTCCAAGAGACCCAGTACTTC | TRBV4-1 | . | TRBJ2-5 | .
CASSAGSATYEQYF | TGTGCCAGCAGCGCCGGGAGCGCCACCTACGAGCAGTACTTC | TRBV7-6 | . | TRBJ2-7 | .
CSVVAASGGTSYEQYF | TGCAGCGTTGTAGCGGCTAGCGGGGGGACCAGCTACGAGCAGTACTTC | TRBV29-1 | TRBD2 | TRBJ2-7 | .
CASSWGGETQYF | TGTGCCAGCAGCTGGGGCGGAGAGACCCAGTACTTC | TRBV5-4 | . | TRBJ2-5 | .
CANLPGGVEAFF | TGTGCCAACCTTCCGGGGGGGGTTGAAGCTTTCTTT | TRBV28 | . | TRBJ1-1 | .
CASSVEGQRITGELFF | TGTGCCAGCAGCGTAGAGGGGCAAAGAATCACCGGGGAGCTGTTTTTT | TRBV9 | . | TRBJ2-2 | .
CASSHGTGYEQYF | TGTGCCAGCAGTCACGGGACAGGCTACGAGCAGTACTTC | TRBV27 | TRBD1 | TRBJ2-7 | .
CASGGQGNQPQHF | TGTGCCAGCGGGGGACAGGGTAATCAGCCCCAGCATTTT | TRBV28 | TRBD1 | TRBJ1-5 | .
CASRDAGTGHTDTQYF | TGCGCCAGCAGAGATGCCGGGACAGGGCACACAGATACGCAGTATTTT | TRBV5-1 | TRBD1 | TRBJ2-3 | .
CASSLFGTGAPEAFF | TGCGCCAGCAGCTTGTTTGGGACAGGTGCGCCTGAAGCTTTCTTT | TRBV5-1 | TRBD1 | TRBJ1-1 | .
CASSKMSGNTEAFF | TGTGCCAGCAGTAAAATGAGCGGTAACACTGAAGCTTTCTTT | TRBV7-9 | . | TRBJ1-1 | once
CASSEGWEGAEAFF | TGTGCCAGCAGTGAAGGCTGGGAAGGGGCTGAAGCTTTCTTT | TRBV2 | . | TRBJ1-1 | .
CASSMGQGDEQYF | TGTGCCAGCAGCATGGGACAGGGCGACGAGCAGTACTTC | TRBV5-6 | TRBD1 | TRBJ2-7 | .
CASSLAQETQYF | TGCGCCAGCAGCTTGGCCCAGGAGACCCAGTACTTC | TRBV5-1 | . | TRBJ2-5 | few
CASSPGREETQYF | TGTGCCAGCAGCCCGGGGAGGGAAGAGACCCAGTACTTC | TRBV7-8 | TRBD2 | TRBJ2-5 | few
CASSVAPGHLDNEQFF | TGTGCCAGCAGCGTAGCTCCTGGACACCTAGACAATGAGCAGTTCTTC | TRBV9 | . | TRBJ2-1 | .
CASSRRDWSSYNEQFF | TGTGCCAGCAGCCGCCGGGACTGGAGCTCCTACAATGAGCAGTTCTTC | TRBV5-4 | . | TRBJ2-1 | few
CASSLARSDNSPLHF | TGCGCCAGCAGCTTGGCCCGATCGGATAATTCACCCCTCCACTTT | TRBV5-1 | . | TRBJ1-6 | few
CASSLGPDPTSRHF | TGTGCCAGCAGCTTAGGGCCGGATCCTACGAGCAGGCACTTC | TRBV11-2 | . | TRBJ2-7 | .
CASSITSGNEQYF | TGTGCCAGTAGTATAACCAGCGGCAACGAGCAGTACTTC | TRBV19 | . | TRBJ2-7 | .